Shown below are 12 T cell receptor beta chains from a single sample sequenced in a study of early T cells in non-severe SARS-CoV-2 infection. TCRdb analysed the 5' RACE reads with MiXCR anew, one entry per CDR3 protein. The sample includes under 85,000 distinct CDR3 sequences, 5% of them seen just once. Material: whole blood, obtained at baseline. These receptors all come from an adult who was a healthcare worker with PCR-confirmed SARS-CoV-2 infection or an uninfected control (not recorded which).

A word on this clonotype: This could be a read error, since a much larger clone is one nucleotide away. Because the CDR3 is missing its conserved closing phenylalanine or tryptophan, this is likely a read error. This chain joins TRBV10-3 and TRBJ2-3, with 7 bases lining up with TRBD2. The CDR3 consists of 15 residues. V was pared by 8 bases and J by 2 bases, with 10 bases of the junction left unmatched. Germline assignment: CDR1 ENHRY and CDR2 SYGVKD. CDR3 region: CAIAGPQRDTDTQYL. The CDR3, as DNA: TGTGCCATCGCGGGCCCCCAGCGGGACACAGATACGCAGTATTTA.

The J gene is TRBJ2-5, the V gene TRBV5-4; D gene ambiguous. The CDR3 contains 12 residues. Trimming took off 4 bases at V and 7 bases at J, with 11 bases between the two ends. Germline CDR1 and CDR2: SGHNT and YYREEE (reference sequence). Here the CDR3 reads CASSPTPGTQYF. The CDR3 DNA follows: TGTGCCAGCAGCCCAACCCCGGGGACCCAGTACTTC.

The chain employs TRBV6-5 and TRBJ1-1; 10 bases are a match to TRBD1. Germline V gives CDR1 MNHEY, CDR2 SVGAGI. This CDR3 comprises 17 residues. V shed 5 bases, J shed 5 bases, and the junction held 14 bases outside the gene matches. In DNA, the CDR3 is TGTGCCAGCAGTCCCGGGACAGGGGTCCGAATAGAGACTGAAGCTTTCTTT. The encoded protein is CASSPGTGVRIETEAFF.

This clonotype was observed a few times. The chain employs TRBV24-1 and TRBJ2-7; maybe TRBD1 (6 bases). This CDR3 is 13 amino acids long. CDR1 is KGHDR, CDR2 SFDVKD, per germline. V was cut by 3 bases and J by 5 bases, with 10 bases left in between. CDR3 in amino acids: CATSDAGDHEQYF. The DNA of the CDR3 is TGTGCCACCAGTGATGCAGGGGACCACGAGCAGTACTTC.

The sample holds a few counts of this clonotype. This chain connects TRBV5-6 to TRBJ2-7, with a weak D call TRBD1 (6 bases). V was trimmed by 2 bases and J by 4 bases, leaving 7 bases between them. Germline values: CDR1 SGHDT, CDR2 YYEEEE. The CDR3 is 12 amino acids. As DNA, the CDR3 is TGTGCCAGCAGCTTTACAGGGTACGAGCAGTACTTC. This translates into CASSFTGYEQYF.

This clonotype has at least ten counts. The chain recombines TRBV20-1 with TRBJ2-1; 8 positions match TRBD2. Germline V gives CDR1 DFQATT, CDR2 SNEGSKA (reference sequence). Trimming cost V 5 bases and J 1 base; bases outside gene matches: 4. CDR3 size: 14 residues. The CDR3 DNA reads TGCAGTGCTCCCGGGACTAGGTCCTACAATGAGCAGTTCTTC. Translation gives CSAPGTRSYNEQFF.

The table lists this clonotype with a few counts. The chain employs TRBV20-1 and TRBJ2-1; the match to TRBD2 covers 8 bases. Trimming removed 4 bases from V and 8 bases from J; junction bases left unmatched: 16. The germline V gene encodes CDR1 DFQATT and CDR2 SNEGSKA (reference sequence). The CDR3 is made up of 16 amino acids. The CDR3 sequence: CSAMTHWGTRVDEQFF. CDR3 in DNA: TGCAGTGCTATGACCCACTGGGGGACTAGAGTGGATGAGCAGTTCTTC.

This clonotype was seen only a few times. The V gene is TRBV5-4, the J gene TRBJ2-1, with D possibly matching TRBD2 (6 bases). V was cut by 0 bases and J by 4 bases, with 26 bases left in between. Germline V gene sequence: CDR1 SGHNT, CDR2 YYREEE (reference sequence). The CDR3 runs 20 residues. The CDR3 loop is CASSLEGRDGSGLRYNEQFF. As DNA, the CDR3 is TGTGCCAGCAGCTTGGAGGGCAGGGATGGGAGCGGACTAAGGTACAATGAGCAGTTCTTC.

A few counts support this clonotype. This chain joins TRBV7-2 and TRBJ2-5; D is unclear. CDR3 length: 16 residues. V was trimmed by 5 bases and J by 0 bases, leaving 16 bases between them. Germline values: CDR1 SGHTA, CDR2 FQGNSA. The CDR3 loop is CASSPAFLENQETQYF. The DNA for the CDR3 is TGTGCCAGCAGCCCCGCGTTCCTGGAAAACCAAGAGACCCAGTACTTC.

There are many counts of this clonotype. The chain combines TRBV2 with TRBJ2-3; a weak D match, TRBD2 (5 bases). Germline V CDR1 and CDR2: SNHLY, FYNNEI. The CDR3 length is 16 residues. V lost 2 bases, J lost 9 bases, and 21 bases lay in between. The CDR3 here is CASSERTQIGLHTQYF. The DNA of the CDR3 is TGTGCCAGCAGTGAACGTACCCAGATCGGACTCCACACGCAGTATTTT. The full variable domain, its missing parts supplied by reference TRBV2 and TRBJ2-3, is EPEVTQTPSHQVTQMGQEVILRCVPISNHLYFYWYRQILGQKVEFLVSFYNNEISEKSEIFDDQFSVERPDGSNFTLKIRSTKLEDSAMYFCASSERTQIGLHTQYFGPGTRLTVL.

CDR3 protein: CASSWYRGRYEQYF. The CDR3 nucleotides are TGTGCCAGCAGTTGGTACAGGGGACGTTACGAGCAGTACTTC. This chain links TRBV28 with TRBJ2-7, with 7 bases aligning to TRBD1. Germline V CDR1 and CDR2: MDHEN, SYDVKM. Trimming took 4 bases from V and 4 from J; bases not matched to a gene: 7. This CDR3 has 14 amino acids.

Ten or more counts support this clonotype. The chain links TRBV7-6 to TRBJ1-3; TRBD1 agrees at 7 bases. The germline V gene has CDR1 SGHVS and CDR2 FNYEAQ. The CDR3 loop spans 14 amino acids. V lost 8 bases to trimming and J lost 0 bases; unmatched junction nucleotides: 4. CDR3 sequence (DNA): TGTGCCAGCGGCGACAGGGCCTCTGGAAACACCATATATTTT. It is translated as CASGDRASGNTIYF.